This is a list of T cell receptor beta chains from one sample in a study of blood T cell repertoires in COVID-19. Method: immunoSEQ multiplex PCR; TCRdb's copy keeps in-frame clones and lacks some. The sample includes around 370,000 clones, around 91% of them seen just once. The sequenced sample consisted of peripheral blood. The receptors stem from a man between 18 and 29 years old with active or convalescent COVID-19. Each CDR3 is given with its conserved first and last residue. The order of the fields is V gene, J gene, D gene, clone size, CDR3 DNA, CDR3 protein. The D gene is left open where the match is weak. Not every row has a clone size; where given, it reads once, few, many or a size class.

>TRBV6-6|TRBJ2-1|.|.
TGTGCCAGCAAACCCTCCTCGGGACTCTACAATGAGCAGTTCTTC
CASKPSSGLYNEQFF
>TRBV5-4|TRBJ1-6|.|.
TGTGCCAGCAGCTCCCCCCGGGGGGCAAACTCACCCCTCCACTTT
CASSSPRGANSPLHF
>TRBV6-5|TRBJ2-7|TRBD1|.
TGTGCCAGCAGTCCAGGGGGCTCCTACGAGCAGTACTTC
CASSPGGSYEQYF
>TRBV28|TRBJ2-3|TRBD1|.
TGTGCCAGCAGCCGGGGAGGAGCCGGGACAGGGACAGATACGCAGTATTTT
CASSRGGAGTGTDTQYF
>TRBV19|TRBJ1-5|TRBD1|.
TGTGCCACCACAGGGGGCAATCAGCCCCAGCATTTT
CATTGGNQPQHF
>TRBV27|TRBJ1-6|.|few
TGTGCCAGCAGTTCCCGACAGCGTGGTAATTCACCCCTCCACTTT
CASSSRQRGNSPLHF
>TRBV11-2|TRBJ1-6|.|.
TGTGCCAGCAGCTTAAAGGACTCTTCACTATGGGGTTCACCCCTCCACTTT
CASSLKDSSLWGSPLHF
>TRBV6-6|TRBJ2-7|TRBD2|.
TGTGCCAGCAGTTACTTCGTTGAGGGAGGGGAGCAGTACTTC
CASSYFVEGGEQYF
>TRBV11-2|TRBJ2-1|TRBD2|.
TGTGCCAGCAGCTTACAGCGGGATGATTTTGAGCAGTTCTTC
CASSLQRDDFEQFF
>TRBV10-3|TRBJ1-2|TRBD1|few
TGTGCCATCAGTGAGGCACAGGGGGCTGGCTACACCTTC
CAISEAQGAGYTF
>TRBV7-9|TRBJ2-1|TRBD2|.
TGTGCCAGCAGCTATCGAGCGGGAGGGGGCTACAATGAGCAGTTCTTC
CASSYRAGGGYNEQFF
>TRBV3-1/TRBV3-2|TRBJ1-6|TRBD1|once
TGTGCCAGCAGCCAAGAACCGACAGGGTGGACTTCACCCCTCCACTTT
CASSQEPTGWTSPLHF
>TRBV24-1|TRBJ2-7|TRBD1|.
TGTGCCACCAGTGACCCAAGGGACAGGTCCTACGAGCAGTACTTC
CATSDPRDRSYEQYF
>TRBV14|TRBJ2-7|.|.
TGTGCCAGCAGCCAATATCGCGAGCAGTACTTC
CASSQYREQYF
>TRBV5-4|TRBJ2-7|TRBD2|.
TGTGCCAGCAGCTTTAAGGCGGGAGGGATCTACGAGCAGTACTTC
CASSFKAGGIYEQYF
>TRBV4-3|TRBJ1-5|.|few
TGCGCCAGCAGCCAAGCCCGGGGGATACAGCCCCAGCATTTT
CASSQARGIQPQHF
>TRBV24-1|TRBJ2-7|TRBD2|.
TGTGCCACCACGACAACACTAGCGGGAGGACCCTACGAGCAGTACTTC
CATTTTLAGGPYEQYF
>TRBV27|TRBJ2-1|TRBD2|.
TGTGCCAGCAGCCCAGGGCGGGGGGGGTACAATGAGCAGTTCTTC
CASSPGRGGYNEQFF
>TRBV5-3|TRBJ1-1|.|.
TGTGCCAGAAGCTTGTGGCAGGGTTGTTTTGCTGAAGCTTTCTTT
CARSLWQGCFAEAFF
>TRBV7-2|TRBJ1-5|TRBD1|.
TGTGCCAGCAGCTTAGAATCGGGACAGGGCGCTAATCAGCCCCAGCATTTT
CASSLESGQGANQPQHF
>TRBV7-6|TRBJ2-7|.|.
TGTGCCAGCAGCTTAGAGGCAGGAACCTACGAGCAGTACTTC
CASSLEAGTYEQYF
>TRBV7-2|TRBJ1-5|.|few
TGTGCCAGCAGCTTAGGGAGCCTCAATCAGCCCCAGCATTTT
CASSLGSLNQPQHF
>TRBV5-1|TRBJ1-2|TRBD1|.
TGCGCCAGCAGCGCTCCGGGACAGGGGCTGTCCGATGGCTACACCTTC
CASSAPGQGLSDGYTF
>TRBV7-3|TRBJ2-3|TRBD1|.
TGTGCCAGCAGCTTAAAGGGGGCTACGAGGTCAGATACGCAGTATTTT
CASSLKGATRSDTQYF
>TRBV19|TRBJ1-1|TRBD1|.
TGTGCCAGTACGACAGGGGTTCTCACTGAAGCTTTCTTT
CASTTGVLTEAFF
>TRBV18|TRBJ2-1|TRBD2|.
TGTGCCAGCTCACTACTAGCGGGAGACCTCTATAGCTCCTACAATGAGCAGTTCTTC
CASSLLAGDLYSSYNEQFF
>TRBV15|TRBJ1-2|TRBD1|.
TGTGCCACCAGCAGAGACCCGCAGGGGGCAGGGGGCTACACCTTC
CATSRDPQGAGGYTF
>TRBV9|TRBJ1-1|TRBD1|once
TGTGCCAGCAGCGTAGGGACAGGAGCAAACACTGAAGCTTTCTTT
CASSVGTGANTEAFF
>TRBV5-6|TRBJ1-6|.|.
TGTGCCAGCAGCTTTCGGAGTTCACCCCTCCACTTT
CASSFRSSPLHF
>TRBV28|TRBJ1-5|TRBD1|.
TGTGCGGGCGGACAGGTCGATCAGCCCCAGCATTTT
CAGGQVDQPQHF
>TRBV25-1|TRBJ1-2|TRBD1|few
TGTGCCAGCAGAGCGTACAGGGGGCTTTCCTATGGCTACACCTTC
CASRAYRGLSYGYTF
>TRBV6-4|TRBJ2-7|.|.
TGTGCCACCAAAAGAATGTCTGAGTACGAGCAGTACTTC
CATKRMSEYEQYF
>TRBV30|TRBJ2-1|.|once
TGTGCCTGGGTAGCTAACTCCTACAATGAGCAGTTCTTC
CAWVANSYNEQFF
>TRBV6-1|TRBJ2-1|TRBD2|.
TGTGCCAGCAGTGATCAGACTAGCGGGAGGTATGAGCAGTTCTTC
CASSDQTSGRYEQFF
>TRBV27|TRBJ2-5|.|.
TGTGCCAGCAGTCCCACTCACTATCAGGAGACCCAGTACTTC
CASSPTHYQETQYF
>TRBV6-5|TRBJ1-3|.|.
TGTGCCAGCAGTTACGGGGCGTTTCCCGGAAACACCATATATTTT
CASSYGAFPGNTIYF
>TRBV21-1|TRBJ1-5|.|.
TGTGCCAGCAGCAAAGGCGAACAGGGGGAAAGGAGCAATCAGCCCCAGCATTTT
CASSKGEQGERSNQPQHF
>TRBV7-8|TRBJ1-3|TRBD1|.
TGTGCCAGCAGCTTAGTGGGACAGCAGAGCTCTGGAAACACCATATATTTT
CASSLVGQQSSGNTIYF
>TRBV5-5|TRBJ1-1|.|few
TGTGCCAGCAGGCTTACAGGGATGAACACTGAAGCTTTCTTT
CASRLTGMNTEAFF
>TRBV7-9|TRBJ1-2|.|.
TGTGCCAGCAGCCCCCAGGTGGGGCCCCATGGCTACACCTTC
CASSPQVGPHGYTF
>TRBV11-1|TRBJ2-7|TRBD2|.
TGTGCCAGCAGCTCCTCAAGCGGGGGTTCCTACGAGCAGTACTTC
CASSSSSGGSYEQYF
>TRBV19|TRBJ1-2|TRBD1|.
TGTGCCAGTAGTATAAAAGGGGGCCCTGGCTACACCTTC
CASSIKGGPGYTF
>TRBV28|TRBJ1-5|.|once
TGTGCCAGCAGTCCACAGGGAGGGAGCAATCAGCCCCAGCATTTT
CASSPQGGSNQPQHF
>TRBV4-1|TRBJ1-5|.|.
TGCGCCAGCAGCCAGGGCGGGGATCAGCCCCAGCATTTT
CASSQGGDQPQHF
>TRBV2|TRBJ2-3|.|.
TGTGCCAGCAGTTACCGGGGGGCCTACACAGATACGCAGTATTTT
CASSYRGAYTDTQYF
>TRBV18|TRBJ2-3|TRBD1|.
TGTGCCAGCTCAAATGACAGGGAGACGCAGTATTTT
CASSNDRETQYF
>TRBV5-1|TRBJ2-7|.|.
TGCGCCAGCAGCTTGACAGGCTACGAGCAGTACTTC
CASSLTGYEQYF
>TRBV19|TRBJ1-2|.|.
TGTGCCAGTAGTATAGAAGGGGTTTGGGACTATGGCTACACCTTC
CASSIEGVWDYGYTF
>TRBV24-1|TRBJ2-5|TRBD1|once
TGTGCCACCAGTGACTCCGGGACAGGGGCGATCCAAGAGACCCAGTACTTC
CATSDSGTGAIQETQYF
>TRBV5-5|TRBJ2-3|.|.
TGTGCCAGCAGCACCCAGGGGAGAGCCACAGATACGCAGTATTTT
CASSTQGRATDTQYF
>TRBV7-9|TRBJ1-2|TRBD1|.
TGTGCCAGCAGCTCCACCCGGGACAGGTTCTACTATGGCTACACCTTC
CASSSTRDRFYYGYTF